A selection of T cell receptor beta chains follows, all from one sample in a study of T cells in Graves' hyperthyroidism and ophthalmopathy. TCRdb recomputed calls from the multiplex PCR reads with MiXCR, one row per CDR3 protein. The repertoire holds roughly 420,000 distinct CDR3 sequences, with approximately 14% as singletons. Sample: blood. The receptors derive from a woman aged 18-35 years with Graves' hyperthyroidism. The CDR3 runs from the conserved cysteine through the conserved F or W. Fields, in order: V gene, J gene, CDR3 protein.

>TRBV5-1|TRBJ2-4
CASSSTSGRGWGTKNIQYF
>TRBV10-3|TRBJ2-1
CAISEFASVGVANEQFF
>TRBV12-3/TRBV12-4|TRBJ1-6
CASSYSAGTGSPPLHF
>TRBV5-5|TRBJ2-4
CASSLLGAAKNIQYF
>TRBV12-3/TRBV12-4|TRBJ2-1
CASSLLRIHAEQFF
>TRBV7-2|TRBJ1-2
CASSLEAGVESGYTF
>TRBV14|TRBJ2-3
CASSQANTQYF
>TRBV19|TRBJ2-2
CASSTFRGELFF
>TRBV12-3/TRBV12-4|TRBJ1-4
CASSTGSGELFF
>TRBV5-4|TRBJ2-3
CASKGSGGPRDADTQYF